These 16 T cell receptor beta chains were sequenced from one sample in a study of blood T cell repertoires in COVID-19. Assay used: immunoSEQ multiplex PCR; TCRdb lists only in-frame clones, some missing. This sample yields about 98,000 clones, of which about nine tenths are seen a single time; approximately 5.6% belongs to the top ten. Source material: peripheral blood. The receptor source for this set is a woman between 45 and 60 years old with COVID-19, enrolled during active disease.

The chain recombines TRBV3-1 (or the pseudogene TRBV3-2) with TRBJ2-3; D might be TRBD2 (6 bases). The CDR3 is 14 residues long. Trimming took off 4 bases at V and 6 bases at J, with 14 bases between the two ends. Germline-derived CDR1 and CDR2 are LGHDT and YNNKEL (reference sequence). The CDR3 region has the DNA TGTGCCAGCAGCCCTCCGGGACGGGAGGATACGCAGTATTTT. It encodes CASSPPGREDTQYF.

The CDR3 region is CASSAQGVGSGNTIYF. The CDR3 nucleotides read TGTGCCAGTAGTGCTCAGGGTGTTGGCTCTGGAAACACCATATATTTT. The V call is TRBV19, the J call TRBJ1-3; tentatively, D is TRBD1 (5 bases). From germline, CDR1 is LNHDA and CDR2 SQIVND (reference sequence). V lost 5 bases and J lost 0, with 14 bases in between. The CDR3 runs to 16 residues.

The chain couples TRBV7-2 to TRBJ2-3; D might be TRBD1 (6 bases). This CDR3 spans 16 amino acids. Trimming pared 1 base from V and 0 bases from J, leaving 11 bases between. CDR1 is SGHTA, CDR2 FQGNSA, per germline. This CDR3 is CASSLVGGLSTDTQYF. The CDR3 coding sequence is TGTGCCAGCAGCTTAGTTGGGGGCTTGAGCACAGATACGCAGTATTTT.

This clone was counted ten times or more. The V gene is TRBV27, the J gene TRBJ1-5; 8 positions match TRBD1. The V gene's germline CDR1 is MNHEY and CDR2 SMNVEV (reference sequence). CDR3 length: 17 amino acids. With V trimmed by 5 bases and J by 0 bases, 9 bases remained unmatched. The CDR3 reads CASSPTGTGYSNQPQHF. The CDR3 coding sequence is TGTGCCAGCAGTCCAACCGGGACAGGTTATAGCAATCAGCCCCAGCATTTT.

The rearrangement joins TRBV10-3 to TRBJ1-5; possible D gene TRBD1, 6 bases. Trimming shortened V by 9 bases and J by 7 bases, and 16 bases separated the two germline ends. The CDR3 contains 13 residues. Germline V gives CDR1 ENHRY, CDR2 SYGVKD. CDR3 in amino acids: CAIGGAVSQPQHF. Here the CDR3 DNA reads TGTGCCATAGGGGGGGCGGTGAGCCAGCCCCAGCATTTT.

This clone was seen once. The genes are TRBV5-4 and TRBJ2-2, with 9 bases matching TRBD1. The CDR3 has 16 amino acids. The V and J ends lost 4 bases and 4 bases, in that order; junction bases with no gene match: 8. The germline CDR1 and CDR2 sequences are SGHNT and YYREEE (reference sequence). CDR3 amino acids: CASSAPGQGTTGELFF. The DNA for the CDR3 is TGTGCCAGCAGCGCACCTGGACAGGGGACCACCGGGGAGCTGTTTTTT. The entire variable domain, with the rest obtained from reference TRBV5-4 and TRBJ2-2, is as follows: ETGVTQSPTHLIKTRGQQVTLRCSSQSGHNTVSWYQQALGQGPQFIFQYYREEENGRGNFPPRFSGLQFPNYSSELNVNALELDDSALYLCASSAPGQGTTGELFFGEGSRLTVL.

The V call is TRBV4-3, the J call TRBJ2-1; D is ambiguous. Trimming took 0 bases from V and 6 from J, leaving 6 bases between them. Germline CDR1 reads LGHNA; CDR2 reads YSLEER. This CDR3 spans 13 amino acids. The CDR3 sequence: CASSQDWSNEQFF. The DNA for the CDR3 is TGCGCCAGCAGCCAAGATTGGAGCAATGAGCAGTTCTTC.

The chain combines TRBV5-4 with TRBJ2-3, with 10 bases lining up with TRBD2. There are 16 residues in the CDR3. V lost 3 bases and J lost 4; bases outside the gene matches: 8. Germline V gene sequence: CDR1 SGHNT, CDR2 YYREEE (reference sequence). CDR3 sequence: CASSSGPSGGADTQYF. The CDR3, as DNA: TGTGCCAGCAGCTCAGGGCCGAGCGGGGGGGCAGATACGCAGTATTTT.

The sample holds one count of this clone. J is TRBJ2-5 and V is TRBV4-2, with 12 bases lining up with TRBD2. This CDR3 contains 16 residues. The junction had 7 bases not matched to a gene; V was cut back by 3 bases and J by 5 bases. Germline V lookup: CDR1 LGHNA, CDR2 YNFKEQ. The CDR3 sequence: CASSQGTSGSQETQYF. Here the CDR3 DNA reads TGTGCCAGCAGCCAGGGGACTAGCGGGTCCCAGGAGACCCAGTACTTC.

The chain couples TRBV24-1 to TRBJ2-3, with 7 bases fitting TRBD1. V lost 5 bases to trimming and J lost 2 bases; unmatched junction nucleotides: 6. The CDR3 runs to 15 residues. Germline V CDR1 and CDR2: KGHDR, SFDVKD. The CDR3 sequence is CATSGPGQLTDTQYF. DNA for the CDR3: TGTGCCACCAGTGGCCCGGGACAGCTCACAGATACGCAGTATTTT.

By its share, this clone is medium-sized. DNA of the CDR3: TGTGCCAGCAGCTCATACACAGGGGGCGACTATGGCTACACCTTC. It codes for CASSSYTGGDYGYTF. This rearrangement joins TRBV2 to TRBJ1-2, with TRBD1 matching 9 bases. Germline-derived CDR1 and CDR2 are SNHLY and FYNNEI. This CDR3 is 15 amino acids long. V was pared by 6 bases and J by 3 bases, with 8 bases of the junction left unmatched. The entire variable domain, with the rest obtained from reference TRBV2 and TRBJ1-2, is as follows: EPEVTQTPSHQVTQMGQEVILRCVPISNHLYFYWYRQILGQKVEFLVSFYNNEISEKSEIFDDQFSVERPDGSNFTLKIRSTKLEDSAMYFCASSSYTGGDYGYTFGSGTRLTVV.

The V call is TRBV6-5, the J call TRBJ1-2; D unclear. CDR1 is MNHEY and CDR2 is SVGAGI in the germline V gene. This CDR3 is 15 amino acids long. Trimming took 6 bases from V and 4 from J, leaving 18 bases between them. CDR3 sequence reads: CASRGLDSGPYGYTF. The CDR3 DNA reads TGTGCCAGCAGGGGATTGGACTCCGGACCCTATGGCTACACCTTC.

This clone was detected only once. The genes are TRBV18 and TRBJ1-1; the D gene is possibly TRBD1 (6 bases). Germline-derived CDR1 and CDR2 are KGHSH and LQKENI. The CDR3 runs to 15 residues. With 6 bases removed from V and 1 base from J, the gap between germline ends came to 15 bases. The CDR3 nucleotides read TGTGCCAGCTCTCGACAGGACTCCTCGAACACTGAAGCTTTCTTT. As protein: CASSRQDSSNTEAFF.

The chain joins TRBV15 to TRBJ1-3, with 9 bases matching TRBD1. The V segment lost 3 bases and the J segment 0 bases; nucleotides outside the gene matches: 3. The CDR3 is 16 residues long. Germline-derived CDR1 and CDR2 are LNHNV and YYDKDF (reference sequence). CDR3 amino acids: CATSRGQGSSGNTIYF. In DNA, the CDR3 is TGTGCCACCAGCAGGGGACAGGGCTCCTCTGGAAACACCATATATTTT.

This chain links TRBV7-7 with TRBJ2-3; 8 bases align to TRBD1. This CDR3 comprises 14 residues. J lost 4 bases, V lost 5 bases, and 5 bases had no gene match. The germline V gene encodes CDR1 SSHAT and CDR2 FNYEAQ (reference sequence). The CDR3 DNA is TGTGCCAGCAGCCTTGGACAGGGTGCAGATACGCAGTATTTT. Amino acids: CASSLGQGADTQYF.

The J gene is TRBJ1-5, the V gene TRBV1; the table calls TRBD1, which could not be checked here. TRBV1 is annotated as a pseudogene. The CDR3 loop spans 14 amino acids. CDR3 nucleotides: TGCACCAGCAGCCAAAGGTCAGGGGATCAGCCCCAGCATTTT. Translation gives CTSSQRSGDQPQHF.